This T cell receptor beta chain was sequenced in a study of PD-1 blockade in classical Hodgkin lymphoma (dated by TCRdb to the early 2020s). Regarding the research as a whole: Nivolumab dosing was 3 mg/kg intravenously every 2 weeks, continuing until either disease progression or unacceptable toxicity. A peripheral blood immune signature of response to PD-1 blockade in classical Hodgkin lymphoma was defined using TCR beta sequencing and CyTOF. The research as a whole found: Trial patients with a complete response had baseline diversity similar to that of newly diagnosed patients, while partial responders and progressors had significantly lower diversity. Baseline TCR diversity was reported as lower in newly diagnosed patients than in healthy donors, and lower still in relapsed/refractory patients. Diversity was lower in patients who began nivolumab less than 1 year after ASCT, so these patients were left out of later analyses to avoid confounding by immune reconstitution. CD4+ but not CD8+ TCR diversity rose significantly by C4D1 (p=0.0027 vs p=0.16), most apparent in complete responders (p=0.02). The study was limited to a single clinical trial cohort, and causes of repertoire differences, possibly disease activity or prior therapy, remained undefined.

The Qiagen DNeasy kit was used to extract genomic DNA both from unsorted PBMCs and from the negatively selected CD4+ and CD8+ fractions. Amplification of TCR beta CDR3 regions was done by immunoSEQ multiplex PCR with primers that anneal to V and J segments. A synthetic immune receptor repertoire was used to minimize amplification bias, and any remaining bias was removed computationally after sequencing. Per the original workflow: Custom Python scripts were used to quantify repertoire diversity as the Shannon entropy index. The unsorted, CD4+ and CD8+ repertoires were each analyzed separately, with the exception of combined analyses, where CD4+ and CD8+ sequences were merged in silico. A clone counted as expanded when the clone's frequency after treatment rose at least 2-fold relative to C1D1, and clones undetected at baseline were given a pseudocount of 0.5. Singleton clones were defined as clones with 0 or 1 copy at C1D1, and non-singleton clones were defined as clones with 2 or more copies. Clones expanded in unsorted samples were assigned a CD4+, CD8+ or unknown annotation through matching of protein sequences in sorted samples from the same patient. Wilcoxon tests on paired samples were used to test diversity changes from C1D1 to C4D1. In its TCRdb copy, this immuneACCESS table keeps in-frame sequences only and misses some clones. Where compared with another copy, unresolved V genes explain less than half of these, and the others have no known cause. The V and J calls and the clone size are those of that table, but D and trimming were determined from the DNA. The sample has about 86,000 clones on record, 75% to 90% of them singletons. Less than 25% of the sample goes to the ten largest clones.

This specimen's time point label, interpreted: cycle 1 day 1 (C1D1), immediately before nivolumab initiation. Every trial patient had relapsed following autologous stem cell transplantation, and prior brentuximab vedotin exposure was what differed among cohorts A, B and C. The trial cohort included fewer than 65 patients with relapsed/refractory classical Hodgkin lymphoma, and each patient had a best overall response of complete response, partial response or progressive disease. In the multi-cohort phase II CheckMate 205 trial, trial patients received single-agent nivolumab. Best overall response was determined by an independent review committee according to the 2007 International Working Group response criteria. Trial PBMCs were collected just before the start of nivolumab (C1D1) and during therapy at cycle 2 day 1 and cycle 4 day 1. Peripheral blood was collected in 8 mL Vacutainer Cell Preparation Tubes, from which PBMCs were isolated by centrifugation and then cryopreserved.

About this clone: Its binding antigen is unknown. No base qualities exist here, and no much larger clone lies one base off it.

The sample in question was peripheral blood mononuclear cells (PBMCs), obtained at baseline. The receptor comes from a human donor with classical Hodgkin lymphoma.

The DNA sequence is as follows: TGTGCCAGCAGCTTCTCAGGGGGCCCCTCTGGAAACACCATATATTTT. Translation gives CASSFSGGPSGNTIYF. The chain is encoded by TRBV5-4 joined to TRBJ1-3, with 8 junctional bases fitting TRBD1. CDR1 and CDR2 (SGHNT, YYREEE) derive from the germline V gene (reference sequence). Including cysteine and phenylalanine, the CDR3 has 16 amino acids. CDR3 DNA is the only sequence kept; it has 48 bases, read in frame from the first base. V lost 2 bases and J lost 0 bases, and the count of bases not matched to a germline gene is 4.